This is a list of T cell receptor beta chains from one sample in a study of blood T cells in healthy people across ages. A single record per CDR3 protein comes from TCRdb applying MiXCR to the 5' RACE reads. The repertoire has 1.5 million to 2 million distinct CDR3 sequences, around 40% of them found once; the top ten carry about 23%. The sequencing input was blood. These receptors were obtained from a human donor in good health. CDR3s include the opening cysteine and the closing phenylalanine or tryptophan. The D gene is left open where the match is weak. Not every row has a clone size; where given, it reads once, few, many or a size class.

V	D	size	J	CDR3	DNA
TRBV5-4	-	few	TRBJ1-4	CASSLGGASSKEKLFF	TGTGCCAGCAGCTTAGGAGGGGCGAGTTCAAAGGAAAAACTGTTTTTT
TRBV29-1	-	-	TRBJ2-2	CSVNGFNTGELFF	TGCAGCGTTAACGGATTTAACACCGGGGAGCTGTTTTTT
TRBV20-1	TRBD2	-	TRBJ2-7	CSALTSGAYYEQYF	TGCAGTGCCCTTACTAGCGGGGCCTACTACGAGCAGTACTTC
TRBV29-1	-	many	TRBJ2-5	CSVPGQIQETQYF	TGCAGCGTCCCCGGACAGATCCAAGAGACCCAGTACTTC
TRBV6-5	-	-	TRBJ1-1	CASSFQGRRAFF	TGTGCCAGCAGTTTCCAGGGGCGCCGAGCTTTCTTT
TRBV11-2	TRBD1	-	TRBJ2-1	CASSSRTGGNEQFF	TGTGCCAGCAGCTCTAGGACAGGAGGCAATGAGCAGTTCTTC
TRBV20-1	-	few	TRBJ2-5	CSARDIRTIQETQYF	TGCAGTGCTAGAGATATAAGGACTATCCAAGAGACCCAGTACTTC
TRBV10-3	TRBD1	-	TRBJ2-1	CAISESWVMTGSSYNEQFF	TGTGCCATCAGTGAGTCTTGGGTGATGACAGGGAGCTCCTACAATGAGCAGTTCTTC
TRBV4-2	-	-	TRBJ2-1	CASSQGAAEQFF	TGTGCCAGCAGCCAAGGGGCCGCCGAGCAGTTCTTC
TRBV12-3/TRBV12-4	-	-	TRBJ2-7	CASSLTALVYEQYF	TGTGCCAGCAGTTTAACGGCCCTAGTCTACGAGCAGTACTTC
TRBV29-1	-	-	TRBJ2-7	CSVESPSSYEQYF	TGCAGCGTTGAATCTCCTAGCTCCTACGAGCAGTACTTC
TRBV5-1	-	few	TRBJ1-2	CASSLAQNDYGYTF	TGCGCCAGCAGCTTGGCGCAGAACGACTATGGCTACACCTTC
TRBV7-3	TRBD2	few	TRBJ2-1	CASSLGLAGGPVFF	TGTGCCAGCAGCCTGGGACTAGCGGGGGGGCCGGTGTTCTTC
TRBV7-9	TRBD1	few	TRBJ1-1	CASMTGGGNTEAFF	TGTGCCAGCATGACAGGGGGCGGGAACACTGAAGCTTTCTTT
TRBV27	-	-	TRBJ1-2	CASSVRGTGGYTF	TGTGCCAGCAGTGTCAGGGGTACGGGGGGCTACACCTTC
TRBV15	-	-	TRBJ2-7	CATARSDSYEQYF	TGTGCCACCGCACGTTCCGACTCCTACGAGCAGTACTTC
TRBV6-1	-	-	TRBJ1-1	CASSEAAGRWDTEAFF	TGTGCCAGCAGTGAAGCGGCGGGTCGTTGGGACACTGAAGCTTTCTTT
TRBV7-7	TRBD2	many	TRBJ2-5	CASSWGAGGETQYF	TGTGCTAGCAGCTGGGGAGCGGGGGGAGAGACCCAGTACTTC
TRBV7-9	-	-	TRBJ1-4	CASSPNGLRNEKPFF	TGTGCCAGCAGCCCCAACGGATTGAGAAATGAAAAACCGTTTTTT
TRBV3-1	-	-	TRBJ2-3	CASSQSGALSTDTQYF	TGTGCCAGCAGCCAAAGCGGAGCGCTTAGCACAGATACGCAGTATTTT
TRBV16	-	few	TRBJ2-7	CASSQSMASPYEQYF	TGTGCCAGCAGCCAATCTATGGCTAGCCCCTACGAGCAGTACTTC
TRBV10-3	TRBD1	few	TRBJ1-2	CAISSRTGDYGYTF	TGTGCCATCAGTTCCCGGACAGGGGACTATGGCTACACCTTC
TRBV4-2	-	few	TRBJ1-5	CASSLREYGQPQHF	TGTGCCAGCAGCCTAAGGGAGTACGGTCAGCCCCAGCATTTT
TRBV12-3/TRBV12-4	-	-	TRBJ2-7	CASSLDLAYEQYF	TGTGCCAGCAGTTTGGACTTAGCCTACGAGCAGTACTTC
TRBV20-1	TRBD2	-	TRBJ2-5	CSALEAGVMDQETQYF	TGCAGTGCCTTGGAGGCGGGGGTGATGGACCAAGAGACCCAGTACTTC
TRBV15	-	-	TRBJ1-2	CATSREPGQSYGYTF	TGTGCCACCAGCAGAGAACCGGGCCAATCCTATGGCTACACCTTC
TRBV20-1	TRBD2	-	TRBJ2-1	CSAREPAGGRNEQFF	TGCAGTGCTAGAGAGCCAGCGGGGGGGCGCAATGAGCAGTTCTTC
TRBV2	-	-	TRBJ1-2	CASSLRTDLGYTF	TGTGCCAGCAGTCTGAGGACAGACCTTGGCTACACCTTC
TRBV6-2/TRBV6-3	-	-	TRBJ1-5	CASSYEGAQPQHF	TGTGCCAGCAGTTACGAGGGAGCTCAGCCCCAGCATTTT
TRBV7-3	TRBD1	-	TRBJ2-2	CASSRQGVTGELFF	TGTGCCAGCAGCCGACAGGGCGTCACCGGGGAGCTGTTTTTT
TRBV29-1	-	-	TRBJ2-5	CSVFGELQETQYF	TGCAGCGTTTTCGGGGAGCTCCAAGAGACCCAGTACTTC
TRBV7-9	-	-	TRBJ1-4	CASSQTQIYEKLFF	TGTGCCAGCAGCCAAACCCAGATATATGAAAAACTGTTTTTT
TRBV12-3/TRBV12-4	-	many	TRBJ2-6	CASSPLISGANVLTF	TGTGCCAGCAGTCCCCTTATCTCTGGGGCCAACGTCCTGACTTTC
TRBV27	-	once	TRBJ2-7	CASSPLVFSSYEQYF	TGTGCCAGCAGTCCTCTAGTATTTTCCTCCTACGAGCAGTACTTC
TRBV29-1	-	few	TRBJ2-1	CSVGSTNEQFF	TGCAGCGTTGGGTCTACCAATGAGCAGTTCTTC
TRBV6-1	-	few	TRBJ2-7	CATGIEAYEQYF	TGTGCCACCGGAATCGAGGCCTACGAGCAGTACTTC
TRBV6-5	-	once	TRBJ2-7	CASSYEPGDMWDEQYF	TGTGCCAGCAGTTACGAACCGGGGGATATGTGGGACGAGCAGTACTTC
TRBV6-5	TRBD1	-	TRBJ1-1	CASSYSGQGWTEAFF	TGTGCCAGCAGTTACTCGGGACAGGGCTGGACTGAAGCTTTCTTT
TRBV5-6	TRBD1	-	TRBJ1-2	CASSLSEQGTYGYTF	TGTGCCAGCAGCTTGTCGGAACAGGGGACCTATGGCTACACCTTC
TRBV7-2	TRBD2	-	TRBJ2-5	CASLQLAGEETQYF	TGTGCCAGCCTACAGCTAGCGGGGGAAGAGACCCAGTACTTC
TRBV15	-	-	TRBJ2-5	CATSRFGGETQYF	TGTGCCACCAGCAGATTCGGCGGCGAGACCCAGTACTTC
TRBV6-6	TRBD1	-	TRBJ2-7	CATTTGPSYEQYF	TGTGCCACCACGACAGGGCCGAGTTACGAGCAGTACTTC